This entry lists 14 T cell receptor beta chains sequenced from one sample in a study of T cell changes during pregnancy in multiple sclerosis. Only in-frame clones appear in the TCRdb table, and some are missing; sequencing was by immunoSEQ multiplex PCR. The sample consists of some 27,000 clones, 75% to 90% of them appearing once. This specimen consisted of CD4+ T cells from peripheral blood mononuclear cells, obtained in the second trimester of pregnancy. These receptor sequences come from a female donor with multiple sclerosis, enrolled in a pregnancy study.

This clone showed up just a few times. The genes are TRBV11-3 and TRBJ2-3, with 7 bases identical to TRBD1. Germline values: CDR1 SGHNT, CDR2 YENEEA. The CDR3 consists of 15 residues. The V segment lost 4 bases and the J segment 2 bases; nucleotides outside the gene matches: 6. The CDR3 region is CASSSRQGLTDTQYF. In DNA, the CDR3 is TGTGCCAGCAGCTCCCGACAGGGCCTCACAGATACGCAGTATTTT.

This chain uses TRBV7-2 with TRBJ2-3; the match to TRBD2 covers 7 bases. CDR3 length: 14 amino acids. The V segment lost 3 bases and the J segment 5 bases; nucleotides outside the gene matches: 5. Per the germline V gene, CDR1 is SGHTA and CDR2 is FQGNSA. The CDR3 reads CASSFRREGDTQYF. The CDR3 region has the DNA TGTGCCAGCAGCTTTAGGAGGGAGGGAGATACGCAGTATTTT.

Here the CDR3 reads CASSPFTLTGMNTEAFF. The CDR3 DNA follows: TGTGCCAGCTCACCATTCACCTTAACAGGGATGAACACTGAAGCTTTCTTT. The rearrangement uses TRBV18 and TRBJ1-1, with a weak D call TRBD1 (6 bases). Trimming cost V 2 bases and J 0 bases, with 16 bases left between them. Germline-derived CDR1 and CDR2 are KGHSH and LQKENI. This CDR3 is 17 amino acids long. Drawing the rest from reference TRBV18 and TRBJ1-1, the complete variable domain is NAGVMQNPRHLVRRRGQEARLRCSPMKGHSHVYWYRQLPEEGLKFMVYLQKENIIDESGMPKERFSAEFPKEGPSILRIQQVVRGDSAAYFCASSPFTLTGMNTEAFFGQGTRLTVV.

This chain joins TRBV7-2 and TRBJ2-7; 10 nucleotides line up with TRBD1. The trim removed 8 bases at V and 4 bases at J, leaving 5 bases unmatched. From germline, CDR1 is SGHTA and CDR2 FQGNSA. The CDR3 is made up of 13 amino acids. CDR3 amino acids: CASGWGQGYEQYF. The DNA of the CDR3 is TGTGCCAGCGGCTGGGGACAGGGGTACGAGCAGTACTTC. The variable domain in full, completed from reference TRBV7-2 and TRBJ2-7, reads GAGVSQSPSNKVTEKGKDVELRCDPISGHTALYWYRQSLGQGLEFLIYFQGNSAPDKSGLPSDRFSAERTGGSVSTLTIQRTQQEDSAVYLCASGWGQGYEQYFGPGTRLTVT.

CDR3 sequence: CASHLTPVNTEAFF. The DNA for the CDR3 is TGTGCCAGCCATTTAACCCCGGTGAACACTGAAGCTTTCTTT. The genes are TRBV19 and TRBJ1-1; D unclear. The CDR3 is 14 amino acids. V lost 9 bases and J 0 bases, leaving 14 bases between the germline ends. Germline V lookup: CDR1 LNHDA, CDR2 SQIVND (reference sequence).

CDR3 sequence (DNA): TGTGCCAGCAGTGTGCTCGGCGGGGGATCCTACGAGCAGTACTTC. Translating it yields CASSVLGGGSYEQYF. The chain is built from TRBV6-1 and TRBJ2-7; 7 bases map to TRBD2. Germline V gene sequence: CDR1 MNHNS, CDR2 SASEGT. V trimming: 4 bases; J trimming: 1 base; junction bases outside the gene matches: 7. The CDR3 has 15 amino acids.

The V call is TRBV6-5, the J call TRBJ2-3; D may be TRBD1 (5 bases). This CDR3 contains 15 residues. The ends were cut back, 2 bases at V and 3 bases at J, with 12 bases in the middle. CDR1 MNHEY and CDR2 SVGAGI come from the germline V gene. The CDR3 sequence is CASSYIQGGTDTQYF. CDR3 in DNA: TGTGCCAGCAGTTACATTCAGGGCGGAACAGATACGCAGTATTTT.

The rearrangement uses TRBV5-6 and TRBJ2-4; 8 bases match TRBD2. Germline values: CDR1 SGHDT, CDR2 YYEEEE. CDR3 length: 15 amino acids. Trimming cost V 2 bases and J 0 bases; bases outside gene matches: 1. CDR3 nucleotides: TGTGCCAGCAGCTTCGCGGGGGGAGCCAAAAACATTCAGTACTTC. Translation gives CASSFAGGAKNIQYF.

V and J are TRBV5-1 and TRBJ2-3; 7 bases are a match to TRBD2. CDR1 is SGHRS and CDR2 is YFSETQ in the germline V gene. The CDR3 covers 13 residues. Trimming removed 6 bases from V and 2 bases from J; junction bases left unmatched: 3. In DNA, the CDR3 is TGCGCCAGCAACGGGGGGTCCACAGATACGCAGTATTTT. It specifies CASNGGSTDTQYF.

V is TRBV5-6 and J is TRBJ1-4; 7 nucleotides line up with TRBD1. This CDR3 is built from 15 residues. CDR1 and CDR2 from the germline V gene are SGHDT and YYEEEE. Trimming cost V 4 bases and J 2 bases; bases outside gene matches: 5. The CDR3 nucleotides are TGTGCCAGCAGCGCCGCGACAGGGACTAATGAAAAACTGTTTTTT. Its translation: CASSAATGTNEKLFF.

This chain uses TRBV7-9 with TRBJ1-4; TRBD1 might be the D (5 bases). The CDR3 covers 14 residues. Germline CDR1 SEHNR, CDR2 FQNEAQ (reference sequence). Between the trimmed V and J ends, which lost 2 bases and 8 bases, there was a span of 12 bases. The CDR3 DNA reads as TGTGCCAGCAGCTTACGCGGGGGAGAGGAAAAACTGTTTTTT. Encoded protein: CASSLRGGEEKLFF.

This chain uses TRBV9 with TRBJ2-3; D gene ambiguous. The CDR3 is 14 residues long. Trimming removed 0 bases at V and 3 bases at J, with 8 bases between. The V gene's germline CDR1 is SGDLS and CDR2 YYNGEE. The CDR3 region is CASSVGIGTDTQYF. As DNA, the CDR3 is TGTGCCAGCAGCGTAGGTATCGGGACAGATACGCAGTATTTT.

The chain couples TRBV6-1 to TRBJ2-7; D is unclear. Trimming removed 4 bases at V and 0 bases at J, with 13 bases between. CDR3 length: 15 residues. The germline CDR1 and CDR2 sequences are MNHNS and SASEGT. CDR3 residues: CASSVGRLNSYEQYF. CDR3 bases: TGTGCCAGCAGTGTAGGCAGGCTTAACTCCTACGAGCAGTACTTC.

The rearrangement links TRBV7-2 to TRBJ1-6; 9 nucleotides line up with TRBD1. The germline V gene has CDR1 SGHTA and CDR2 FQGNSA. J gave up 9 bases and V 7 bases, and 10 bases lay outside the gene matches. CDR3 length: 15 residues. CDR3 protein: CASIQTGTGSSPLHF. CDR3 bases: TGTGCCAGCATCCAAACCGGGACAGGGAGTTCACCCCTCCACTTT. Based on the CDR3 plus reference TRBV7-2 and TRBJ1-6, the full variable domain is GAGVSQSPSNKVTEKGKDVELRCDPISGHTALYWYRQSLGQGLEFLIYFQGNSAPDKSGLPSDRFSAERTGGSVSTLTIQRTQQEDSAVYLCASIQTGTGSSPLHFGNGTRLTVT.